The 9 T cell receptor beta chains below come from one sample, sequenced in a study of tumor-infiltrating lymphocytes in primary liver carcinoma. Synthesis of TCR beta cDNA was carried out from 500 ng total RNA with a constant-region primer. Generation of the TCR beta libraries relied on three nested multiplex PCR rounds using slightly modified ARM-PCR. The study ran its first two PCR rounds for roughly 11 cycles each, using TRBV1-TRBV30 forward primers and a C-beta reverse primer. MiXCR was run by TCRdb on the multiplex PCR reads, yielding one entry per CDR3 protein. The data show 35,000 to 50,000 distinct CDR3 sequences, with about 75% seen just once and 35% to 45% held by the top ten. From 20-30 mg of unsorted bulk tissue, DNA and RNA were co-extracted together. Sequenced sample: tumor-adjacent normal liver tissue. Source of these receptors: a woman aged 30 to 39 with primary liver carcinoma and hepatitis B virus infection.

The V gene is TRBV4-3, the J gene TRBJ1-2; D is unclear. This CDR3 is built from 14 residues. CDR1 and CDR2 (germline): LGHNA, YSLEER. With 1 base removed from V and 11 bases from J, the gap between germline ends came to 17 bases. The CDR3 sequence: CASSQVLGVSGYTF. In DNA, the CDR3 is TGCGCCAGCAGCCAAGTGCTCGGAGTTTCTGGTTACACCTTC.

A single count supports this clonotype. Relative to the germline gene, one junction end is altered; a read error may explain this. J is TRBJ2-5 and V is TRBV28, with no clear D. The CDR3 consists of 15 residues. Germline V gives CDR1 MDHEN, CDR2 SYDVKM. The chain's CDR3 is CANSLGRRKRETQYF. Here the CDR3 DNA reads TGTGCCAACAGTTTAGGTCGACGGAAAAGGGAGACCCAGTACTTC.

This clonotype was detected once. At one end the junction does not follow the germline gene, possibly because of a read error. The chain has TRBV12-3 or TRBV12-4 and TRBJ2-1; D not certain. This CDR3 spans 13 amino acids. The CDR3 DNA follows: TGCGCCAGCAGTTTTGGGTGGTACAATGAGCAATTCTTC. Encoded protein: CASSFGWYNEQFF.

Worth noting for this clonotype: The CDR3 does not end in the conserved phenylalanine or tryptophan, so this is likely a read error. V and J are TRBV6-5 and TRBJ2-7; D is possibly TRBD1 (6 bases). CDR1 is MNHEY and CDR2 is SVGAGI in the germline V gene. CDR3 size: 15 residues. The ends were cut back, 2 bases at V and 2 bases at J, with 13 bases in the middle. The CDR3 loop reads CASSYKDSSPYEQYY. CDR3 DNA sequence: TGTGCCAGCAGTTACAAGGACAGTAGCCCCTACGAGCAGTACTAC.

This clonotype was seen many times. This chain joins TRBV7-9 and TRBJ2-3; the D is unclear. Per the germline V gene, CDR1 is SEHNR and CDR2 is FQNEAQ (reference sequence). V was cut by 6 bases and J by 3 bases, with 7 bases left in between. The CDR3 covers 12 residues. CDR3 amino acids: CASRKTTDTQYF. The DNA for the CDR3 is TGTGCCAGCAGGAAAACGACAGATACGCAGTATTTT.

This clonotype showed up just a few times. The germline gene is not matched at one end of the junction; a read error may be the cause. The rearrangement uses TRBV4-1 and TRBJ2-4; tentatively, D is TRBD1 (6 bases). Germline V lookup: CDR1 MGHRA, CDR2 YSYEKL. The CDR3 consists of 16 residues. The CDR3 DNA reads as TGCGCCAGCGACCCAGAGATGAATAGGGACACGAGCAAGTGGCACTTC. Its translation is CASDPEMNRDTSKWHF.

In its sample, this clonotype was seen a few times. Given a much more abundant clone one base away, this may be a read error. The CDR3 sequence: CASTPSQVTGDTQYF. For the CDR3, the DNA is TGTGCCAGCACCCCGAGCCAGGTTACGGGAGATACGCAGTATTTT. This chain joins TRBV28 and TRBJ2-3; D is unclear. V lost 7 bases to trimming and J lost 5 bases, with 19 bases between them. CDR1 is MDHEN, CDR2 SYDVKM, per germline. The CDR3 has 15 amino acids.

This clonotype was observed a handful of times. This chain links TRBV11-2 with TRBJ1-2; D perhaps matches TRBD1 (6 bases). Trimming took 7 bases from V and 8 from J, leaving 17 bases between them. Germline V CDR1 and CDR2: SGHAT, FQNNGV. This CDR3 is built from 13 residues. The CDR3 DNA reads TGTGCCAGCACTCAGGAGGGGGGCGAGGGCTACACCTTC. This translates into CASTQEGGEGYTF.

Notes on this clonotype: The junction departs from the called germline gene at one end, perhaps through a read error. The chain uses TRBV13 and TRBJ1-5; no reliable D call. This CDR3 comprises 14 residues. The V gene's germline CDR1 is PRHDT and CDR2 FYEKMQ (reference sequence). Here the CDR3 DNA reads TGTGCCAGCAGCTTAGTTGAGGGTAATCAGCCTCAGCCTTTT. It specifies CASSLVEGNQPQPF.